One and the same sample provided the 25 T cell receptor beta chains below, sequenced in a study of cytomegalovirus exposure and HLA in healthy donors. The PCR used 60 Vbeta and 13 Jbeta primers. Clones were sequenced by immunoSEQ multiplex PCR, and TCRdb holds only the in-frame ones, with some missing. Here the sample spans 200,000 to 250,000 clones, 65% to 85% being singletons. The sample consisted of PBMCs. The receptors derive from a man between 25 and 39 years old in good health and CMV-seronegative.

CDR3 region: CASSDWAEGSGANVLTF. CDR3 bases: TGTGCCAGCAGTGATTGGGCGGAAGGGAGCGGGGCCAACGTCCTGACTTTC. The chain employs TRBV25-1 and TRBJ2-6; possibly TRBD2 for D (5 bases). Between the trimmed V and J ends, which lost 3 bases and 4 bases, there was a span of 16 bases. From germline, CDR1 is MGHDK and CDR2 SYGVNS. CDR3 length: 17 amino acids.

The sample holds a few counts of this clone. The V gene is TRBV4-2, the J gene TRBJ2-2, with D possibly TRBD2 on 6 matching bases. Trimming cost V 1 base and J 7 bases, with 16 bases left between them. Germline V gene lookup returns CDR1 LGHNA and CDR2 YNFKEQ. CDR3 length: 16 amino acids. The CDR3 coding sequence is TGTGCCAGCAGCCAAGTCGCTCCGGGAGCGCGCGGGGAGCTGTTTTTT. Its translation: CASSQVAPGARGELFF.

J is TRBJ2-7 and V is TRBV13; 8 bases are a match to TRBD1. The CDR3 consists of 14 residues. The germline CDR1 and CDR2 sequences are PRHDT and FYEKMQ (reference sequence). V lost 5 bases, J lost 3 bases, and 6 bases stayed unmatched. The CDR3 sequence: CASSGQGKDYEQYF. CDR3 nucleotides: TGTGCCAGCAGCGGACAGGGTAAAGACTACGAGCAGTACTTC.

This chain connects TRBV19 to TRBJ2-7, with D possibly TRBD2 on 5 matching bases. V was cut by 4 bases and J by 2 bases, with 15 bases left in between. The V gene's germline CDR1 is LNHDA and CDR2 SQIVND (reference sequence). The CDR3 consists of 15 residues. For the CDR3, the DNA is TGTGCCAGTAGTACCATCCGACTACCTACCTACGAGCAGTACTTC. Its protein product is CASSTIRLPTYEQYF.

V usage is TRBV7-2 and J usage is TRBJ2-7; 12 positions match TRBD1. There are 14 residues in the CDR3. V gave up 6 bases and J gave up 9 bases; unmatched junction bases: 9. Germline V gives CDR1 SGHTA, CDR2 FQGNSA. The CDR3 DNA reads TGTGCCAGCAGTACCGGGACAGGGGGCTATAGGCAGTACTTC. Protein product: CASSTGTGGYRQYF.

The gene calls are TRBV5-8 and TRBJ2-2, with D possibly being TRBD2 (5 bases). CDR1 is SGHTS and CDR2 is YDEGEE in the germline V gene. V was pared by 4 bases and J by 6 bases, with 25 bases between. The CDR3 covers 18 residues. The CDR3 loop is CASSGRYPGGPYPGELFF. CDR3 DNA: TGTGCCAGCAGCGGCCGCTACCCGGGCGGGCCCTACCCCGGGGAGCTGTTTTTT.

The chain links TRBV9 to TRBJ2-2, with D maybe TRBD2 (7 bases). Trimming removed 0 bases from V and 6 bases from J, with 12 bases in between. Germline V gives CDR1 SGDLS, CDR2 YYNGEE. This CDR3 spans 15 amino acids. The CDR3 nucleotides are TGTGCCAGCAGCGTAGGAGGGGGGGGTCCCGGGGAGCTGTTTTTT. Residues: CASSVGGGGPGELFF.

The chain joins TRBV6-4 to TRBJ1-6, with 8 bases lining up with TRBD1. Per germline, CDR1 MRHNA and CDR2 SNTAGT. The V gene end was trimmed by 6 bases and the J gene end by 6 bases; junction bases not matched to a gene: 1. The CDR3 is 13 amino acids. The CDR3 DNA follows: TGTGCCAGCAGAGGACAGGGTAATTCACCCCTCCACTTT. Its translation: CASRGQGNSPLHF.

This clone was observed a handful of times. The chain uses TRBV7-9 and TRBJ1-1; no reliable D call. V was pared by 1 base and J by 3 bases, with 6 bases between. Germline V gives CDR1 SEHNR, CDR2 FQNEAQ (reference sequence). This CDR3 is 13 amino acids long. The CDR3 region has the DNA TGTGCCAGCAGCTTAGTCCCAGACACTGAAGCTTTCTTT. As protein: CASSLVPDTEAFF.

This clone was counted a single time. The chain carries TRBV10-3 and TRBJ1-5; 9 bases map to TRBD1. The CDR3 length is 13 residues. The germline gives CDR1 ENHRY, CDR2 SYGVKD. The J segment lost 9 bases and the V segment lost 2 bases, leaving 2 bases of the junction unmatched. For the CDR3, the DNA is TGTGCCATCAGTGAGGGACAGGGGAGGCCCCAGCATTTT. Amino acids: CAISEGQGRPQHF.

The rearrangement links TRBV2 to TRBJ1-4, with TRBD1 identical over 11 bases. Germline CDR1 SNHLY, CDR2 FYNNEI. CDR3 length: 15 residues. V lost 6 bases, J lost 8 bases, and 8 bases stayed unmatched. CDR3 residues: CASRDRGLVGEKLFF. The DNA of the CDR3 is TGTGCCAGCAGGGACAGGGGGCTTGTAGGGGAAAAACTGTTTTTT.

V is TRBV6-1 and J is TRBJ1-4; D gene unclear. In germline, CDR1 is MNHNS, CDR2 SASEGT. This CDR3 is 12 amino acids long. With 0 bases removed from V and 11 bases from J, the gap between germline ends came to 7 bases. CDR3 sequence reads: CASSEAGSKLFF. CDR3 DNA: TGTGCCAGCAGTGAAGCTGGCAGTAAACTGTTTTTT.

V gene TRBV27 combines with J gene TRBJ2-7, with TRBD2 as a possible D gene (7 bases). Trimming removed 0 bases at V and 2 bases at J, with 14 bases between. CDR3 length equals 16 residues. Germline lookup yields CDR1 MNHEY and CDR2 SMNVEV (reference sequence). The chain's CDR3 is CASSLSREGGAYEQYF. The CDR3 DNA is TGTGCCAGCAGTTTATCGAGGGAGGGGGGGGCCTACGAGCAGTACTTC.

The CDR3 sequence is CASSSVPGNTDTQYF. The CDR3 nucleotides are TGTGCCAGCAGCAGTGTGCCGGGTAACACAGATACGCAGTATTTT. This chain joins TRBV9 and TRBJ2-3; D is unclear. Trimming took 4 bases from V and 2 from J, leaving 14 bases between them. Germline loops: CDR1 SGDLS, CDR2 YYNGEE. The length of the CDR3 is 15 residues.

The chain carries TRBV4-1 and TRBJ2-2, with D tentatively TRBD1 (5 bases). Germline assignment: CDR1 MGHRA and CDR2 YSYEKL. CDR3 length: 15 residues. Between the trimmed V and J ends, which lost 1 base and 6 bases, there was a span of 12 bases. This chain's CDR3 is CASSQGPTESGELFF. Written as DNA, the CDR3 is TGCGCCAGCAGCCAAGGTCCGACAGAATCCGGGGAGCTGTTTTTT.

The chain uses TRBV5-1 and TRBJ2-6, with a tentative D call TRBD1 (5 bases). Per germline, CDR1 SGHRS and CDR2 YFSETQ. With 4 bases removed from V and 0 bases from J, the gap between germline ends came to 14 bases. The CDR3 is 17 residues long. CDR3 sequence: CASSQLTATSGANVLTF. CDR3 DNA sequence: TGCGCCAGCAGCCAATTGACAGCTACCTCTGGGGCCAACGTCCTGACTTTC.

The rearrangement links TRBV14 to TRBJ2-1, with D hard to call. V was cut by 2 bases and J by 6 bases, with 14 bases left in between. The CDR3 contains 15 residues. CDR1 and CDR2 from the germline V gene are SGHDN and FVKESK. CDR3 DNA sequence: TGTGCCAGCAGCCAAAGCAGGCAAACCTTCAATGAGCAGTTCTTC. Its protein product is CASSQSRQTFNEQFF.

CDR3 in amino acids: CASSTGNQPQHF. In DNA, the CDR3 is TGTGCCAGCAGTACAGGTAATCAGCCCCAGCATTTT. The chain uses TRBV6-5 and TRBJ1-5; possible D gene TRBD1, 5 bases. The CDR3 is 12 amino acids. CDR1 is MNHEY, CDR2 SVGAGI, per germline. Trimming stripped 5 bases from V and 4 bases from J, with 6 bases between.

The CDR3 here is CASSLSVQETQYF. Here the CDR3 DNA reads TGTGCCAGCAGCTTATCAGTCCAAGAGACCCAGTACTTC. This chain connects TRBV7-9 to TRBJ2-5, with D unclear. Trimming took off 2 bases at V and 1 base at J, with 5 bases between the two ends. Germline V gives CDR1 SEHNR, CDR2 FQNEAQ (reference sequence). The CDR3 is 13 amino acids.

This chain connects TRBV5-1 to TRBJ2-7, with 12 bases that match TRBD2. Germline V gene sequence: CDR1 SGHRS, CDR2 YFSETQ. Unmatched junction bases numbered 16, after V lost 4 bases and J lost 5 bases. This CDR3 comprises 18 residues. The CDR3, as DNA: TGCGCCAGCAGCGGTAGCACTAGCGGGGGGCCACCTGGAAACGAGCAGTACTTC. This translates into CASSGSTSGGPPGNEQYF.

The chain employs TRBV18 and TRBJ1-1; D might be TRBD1 (6 bases). Germline V gene data show CDR1 as KGHSH and CDR2 as LQKENI. With 3 bases removed from V and 2 bases from J, the gap between germline ends came to 13 bases. The CDR3 is 15 amino acids. As DNA, the CDR3 is TGTGCCAGCTCACCGACTACAGGGATTAACACTGAAGCTTTCTTT. This translates into CASSPTTGINTEAFF. Combining the CDR3 with reference TRBV18 and TRBJ1-1 gives the whole variable domain NAGVMQNPRHLVRRRGQEARLRCSPMKGHSHVYWYRQLPEEGLKFMVYLQKENIIDESGMPKERFSAEFPKEGPSILRIQQVVRGDSAAYFCASSPTTGINTEAFFGQGTRLTVV.

This chain uses TRBV18 with TRBJ2-5; D call uncertain. CDR1 KGHSH and CDR2 LQKENI come from the germline V gene. There are 13 residues in the CDR3. V lost 2 bases, J lost 4 bases, and 8 bases lay in between. CDR3 sequence reads: CASSPGQAETQYF. The CDR3 DNA sequence: TGTGCCAGCTCACCAGGGCAGGCAGAGACCCAGTACTTC.

The chain employs TRBV7-2 and TRBJ2-5; possibly TRBD1 for D (6 bases). The CDR3 totals 14 residues. Germline assignment: CDR1 SGHTA and CDR2 FQGNSA. The V and J ends lost 8 bases and 4 bases respectively, with 17 bases between them. CDR3 DNA: TGTGCCAGCCAAAACGTCTTGGGGGCAGAGACCCAGTACTTC. It encodes CASQNVLGAETQYF.

This chain links TRBV19 with TRBJ1-1; 11 nucleotides line up with TRBD1. The CDR3 covers 18 residues. The junction had 12 bases not matched to a gene; V was cut back by 6 bases and J by 0 bases. Germline CDR1 reads LNHDA; CDR2 reads SQIVND (reference sequence). The DNA for the CDR3 is TGTGCCAGTAGCAACGCCCGGGACAGGGGGAAGCTGAACACTGAAGCTTTCTTT. It yields the protein CASSNARDRGKLNTEAFF.

J is TRBJ1-2 and V is TRBV5-1, with D unclear. The CDR3 covers 13 residues. The germline V and J ends were trimmed by 3 bases and 4 bases, with 10 bases remaining between them. CDR1 is SGHRS and CDR2 is YFSETQ in the germline V gene. CDR3: CASSSSSPYGYTF. Written as DNA, the CDR3 is TGCGCCAGCAGCTCCTCGAGCCCCTATGGCTACACCTTC.